This TCR beta chain was retrieved from a study of blood T cell repertoires in COVID-19. This clone showed up just a few times. The germline gives CDR1 SGHDN, CDR2 FVKESK. V shed 1 base and J 5 bases; nucleotides not matched to a gene: 4. The CDR3 is made up of 15 amino acids. The table came from immunoSEQ multiplex PCR; TCRdb's copy has only in-frame clones and leaves some out. Altogether around 190,000 clones are present, 70% to 80% being singletons, with the ten largest covering about 9%. The receptor was derived from a woman aged 50 to 65 with active or convalescent COVID-19. Sequenced input: peripheral blood. The chain carries TRBV14 and TRBJ1-4, with TRBD1 matching over 7 bases. The CDR3 DNA reads as TGTGCCAGCAGCCAAGCGGGACAGTGGAATGAAAAACTGTTTTTT. It codes for CASSQAGQWNEKLFF.